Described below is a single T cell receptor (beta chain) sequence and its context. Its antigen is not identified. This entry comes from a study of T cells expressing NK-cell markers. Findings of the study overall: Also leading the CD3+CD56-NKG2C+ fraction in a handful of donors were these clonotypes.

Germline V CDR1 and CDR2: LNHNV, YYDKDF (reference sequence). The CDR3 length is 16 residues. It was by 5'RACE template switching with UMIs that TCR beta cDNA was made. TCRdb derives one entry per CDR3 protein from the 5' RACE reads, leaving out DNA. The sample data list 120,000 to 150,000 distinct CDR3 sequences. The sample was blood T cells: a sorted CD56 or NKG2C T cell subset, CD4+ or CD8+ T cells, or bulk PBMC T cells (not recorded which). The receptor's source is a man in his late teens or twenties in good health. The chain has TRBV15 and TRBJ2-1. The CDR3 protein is CATSRDTGSSYNEQFF.